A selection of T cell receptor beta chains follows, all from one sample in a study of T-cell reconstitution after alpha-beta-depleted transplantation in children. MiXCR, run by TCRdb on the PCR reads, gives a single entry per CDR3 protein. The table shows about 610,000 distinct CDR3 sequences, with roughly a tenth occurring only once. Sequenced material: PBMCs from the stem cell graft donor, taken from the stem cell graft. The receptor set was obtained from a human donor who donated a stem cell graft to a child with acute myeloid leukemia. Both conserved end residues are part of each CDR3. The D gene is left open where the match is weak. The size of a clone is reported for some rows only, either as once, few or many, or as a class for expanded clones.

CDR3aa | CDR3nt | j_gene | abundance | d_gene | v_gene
CASSQDRLGEQYF | TGTGCCAGCAGCCAAGATCGGTTAGGCGAGCAGTACTTC | TRBJ2-7 | . | . | TRBV4-2
CASSRTSGGNEQYF | TGTGCCAGCAGTAGGACTAGCGGGGGTAACGAGCAGTACTTC | TRBJ2-7 | many | TRBD2 | TRBV12-3/TRBV12-4
CSVVRGLGGYTF | TGCAGCGTTGTAAGGGGACTGGGCGGCTACACCTTC | TRBJ1-2 | many | . | TRBV29-1
CASSFGGRTTDTQYF | TGCGCCAGCAGCTTTGGGGGCAGGACCACAGATACGCAGTATTTT | TRBJ2-3 | many | . | TRBV5-1
CASSTVARYQETQYF | TGTGCCAGCAGCACCGTAGCGAGGTACCAAGAGACCCAGTACTTC | TRBJ2-5 | . | . | TRBV25-1
CASSSGATGELFF | TGTGCCAGCAGCTCCGGGGCCACCGGGGAGCTGTTTTTT | TRBJ2-2 | . | . | TRBV7-2
CASSRTGTSGRNEQFF | TGTGCCAGCAGCAGAACCGGGACTAGCGGGAGGAATGAGCAGTTCTTC | TRBJ2-1 | few | TRBD2 | TRBV12-3/TRBV12-4
CASSLHVQGTGELFF | TGCGCCAGCAGCCTACATGTACAGGGAACCGGGGAGCTGTTTTTT | TRBJ2-2 | many | . | TRBV5-1
CSGSPGGTDTQYF | TGCAGCGGGAGTCCAGGGGGCACAGATACGCAGTATTTT | TRBJ2-3 | few | . | TRBV29-1
CSVEDLGRGQNYGYTF | TGCAGCGTTGAAGATCTTGGGAGGGGGCAAAACTATGGCTACACCTTC | TRBJ1-2 | many | TRBD1 | TRBV29-1
CASSDRSLVGNTIYF | TGTGCCAGCAGCGACAGGAGTTTAGTTGGAAACACCATATATTTT | TRBJ1-3 | few | . | TRBV3-1
CSANLGTGNTEAFF | TGCAGTGCTAACCTTGGGACAGGGAACACTGAAGCTTTCTTT | TRBJ1-1 | many | TRBD1 | TRBV20-1
CASSHETLAGAGYEQFF | TGTGCCAGCAGCCACGAGACCCTAGCGGGAGCCGGTTATGAGCAGTTCTTC | TRBJ2-1 | few | TRBD2 | TRBV14
CSASGSVGTVLRGYTF | TGCAGTGCTAGCGGCTCCGTCGGGACGGTCCTTCGTGGCTACACCTTC | TRBJ1-2 | few | . | TRBV20-1
CASSVTWQDTQYF | TGTGCCAGCAGCGTGACATGGCAAGATACGCAGTATTTT | TRBJ2-3 | . | . | TRBV7-2
CASRGGGDSEAFF | TGTGCCAGCAGGGGCGGGGGGGACTCTGAAGCTTTCTTT | TRBJ1-1 | . | . | TRBV7-3
CAISLDSPGQGAAGELFF | TGTGCCATCAGCCTAGATTCTCCGGGACAGGGGGCGGCCGGGGAGCTGTTTTTT | TRBJ2-2 | many | TRBD1 | TRBV10-3
CSAREASGYTGELFF | TGCAGTGCTAGAGAGGCTAGCGGATACACCGGGGAGCTGTTTTTT | TRBJ2-2 | . | TRBD2 | TRBV20-1
CSARRVNEQYF | TGCAGCGCGAGGAGGGTCAACGAGCAGTACTTC | TRBJ2-7 | many | . | TRBV29-1
CASSPRGGITGELFF | TGTGCCAGCAGCCCTCGTGGCGGGATCACCGGGGAGCTGTTTTTT | TRBJ2-2 | many | . | TRBV7-2
CASSQKDTQYF | TGTGCCAGCAGCCAGAAAGATACGCAGTATTTT | TRBJ2-3 | many | . | TRBV7-2
CASSPLAGGDTDTQYF | TGTGCCAGCAGTCCACTAGCGGGAGGAGACACAGATACGCAGTATTTT | TRBJ2-3 | many | TRBD2 | TRBV6-5
CASRGQGAGNSPLHF | TGTGCCAGTCGGGGACAGGGGGCCGGTAATTCACCCCTCCACTTT | TRBJ1-6 | few | TRBD1 | TRBV6-1
CTSSLTGGLNTEAFF | TGTACCAGCAGTTTAACAGGGGGCCTGAACACTGAAGCTTTCTTT | TRBJ1-1 | . | TRBD1 | TRBV2
CASSDSFGTSGNNEQFF | TGTGCCAGCAGTGACAGTTTTGGGACTAGCGGTAACAATGAGCAGTTCTTC | TRBJ2-1 | . | TRBD2 | TRBV6-4
CASSEGLAGVSYEQYF | TGTGCCAGCAGCGAGGGACTAGCGGGAGTTTCCTACGAGCAGTACTTC | TRBJ2-7 | few | TRBD2 | TRBV9
CASSAGTASNQPQHF | TGTGCCAGCAGCGCGGGGACAGCCAGCAATCAGCCCCAGCATTTT | TRBJ1-5 | few | TRBD1 | TRBV5-5
CASSSPRDRTTDTQYF | TGCGCCAGCAGCTCCCCTCGGGACAGGACTACAGATACGCAGTATTTT | TRBJ2-3 | many | TRBD1 | TRBV5-1
CSVGGRGGRLTYEQYF | TGCAGCGTTGGCGGGCGGGGAGGGCGCCTTACCTACGAGCAGTACTTC | TRBJ2-7 | few | TRBD2 | TRBV29-1
CSVITYNEQFF | TGCAGCGTTATAACCTACAATGAGCAGTTCTTC | TRBJ2-1 | few | . | TRBV29-1
CCATDPAYSSYEQYF | TGCTGTGCTACCGACCCAGCGTACAGCTCCTACGAGCAGTACTTC | TRBJ2-7 | . | . | TRBV20-1
CASSDRGVGSTEAFF | TGTGCCAGCAGCGATCGTGGGGTGGGGAGCACTGAAGCTTTCTTT | TRBJ1-1 | few | . | TRBV11-2
CASSQGLGTYTGELFF | TGCGCCAGCAGCCAGGGCCTGGGGACTTACACCGGGGAGCTGTTTTTT | TRBJ2-2 | few | . | TRBV4-3
CSVEGQGLGKLFF | TGCAGCGTTGAAGGGCAGGGCCTCGGAAAACTGTTTTTT | TRBJ1-4 | many | . | TRBV29-1
CASSLDPGLETQYF | TGTGCCAGCAGCTTAGACCCGGGATTGGAGACCCAGTACTTC | TRBJ2-5 | . | . | TRBV7-2
CSAGLNEQFF | TGCAGTGCGGGCCTCAATGAGCAGTTCTTC | TRBJ2-1 | many | . | TRBV20-1
CASSQGTGLDLPYEYEQYF | TGCGCCAGCAGCCAAGGGACTGGGCTAGACCTTCCATATGAATACGAGCAGTACTTC | TRBJ2-7 | few | . | TRBV4-3
CASSPGEGTQPQHF | TGTGCCAGCAGCCCCGGGGAGGGGACTCAGCCCCAGCATTTT | TRBJ1-5 | . | . | TRBV7-3
CASSFVGGSFNEKLFF | TGTGCCAGCAGCTTCGTTGGAGGGTCCTTTAATGAAAAACTGTTTTTT | TRBJ1-4 | . | . | TRBV7-9
CASSQDRASGLMTEQFF | TGCGCCAGCAGCCAAGATAGGGCTAGCGGCTTAATGACTGAGCAGTTCTTC | TRBJ2-1 | many | TRBD2 | TRBV4-3
CASSLVAGSSEQYF | TGCGCCAGCAGCTTGGTAGCGGGAAGTAGCGAGCAGTACTTC | TRBJ2-7 | many | TRBD2 | TRBV5-1
CASSFELAGANEQFF | TGTGCCAGCAGTTTCGAACTAGCGGGAGCAAATGAGCAGTTCTTC | TRBJ2-1 | . | TRBD2 | TRBV28
CASSLDGTAGYEQYF | TGCGCCAGCAGCTTGGACGGGACAGCTGGCTACGAGCAGTACTTC | TRBJ2-7 | . | TRBD1 | TRBV5-1
CASGSSPHNEQFF | TGTGCCAGCGGGAGTTCCCCCCACAATGAGCAGTTCTTC | TRBJ2-1 | few | . | TRBV28
CASSLSGLGSNQPQHF | TGTGCCAGCAGTTTATCAGGTCTGGGGAGCAATCAGCCCCAGCATTTT | TRBJ1-5 | . | . | TRBV27
CASSETSEFTGELFF | TGTGCCAGCAGTGAGACTAGCGAGTTCACCGGGGAGCTGTTTTTT | TRBJ2-2 | . | TRBD2 | TRBV27
CASTLPDGITGYTF | TGTGCCAGCACCCTGCCGGATGGAATCACTGGCTACACCTTC | TRBJ1-2 | few | . | TRBV28
CAVSPGGSYNEQFF | TGTGCCGTCTCCCCTGGGGGTAGCTACAATGAGCAGTTCTTC | TRBJ2-1 | many | . | TRBV10-3
CSASNPGAGVQFF | TGCAGTGCTAGTAACCCAGGGGCGGGAGTACAGTTCTTC | TRBJ2-1 | few | . | TRBV20-1
CSAGRGTGRFQPQHF | TGCAGTGCTGGGAGAGGGACAGGGAGGTTTCAGCCCCAGCATTTT | TRBJ1-5 | . | TRBD1 | TRBV20-1
CASTLWGAGEQFF | TGTGCCAGCACCCTCTGGGGGGCAGGGGAGCAGTTCTTC | TRBJ2-1 | many | . | TRBV6-2/TRBV6-3
CASSSPRGTQYF | TGTGCCAGCAGTTCCCCACGAGGCACGCAGTATTTT | TRBJ2-3 | many | . | TRBV27
CASSLNRVSQPQHF | TGTGCCAGCAGCTTAAACAGGGTTAGTCAGCCCCAGCATTTT | TRBJ1-5 | . | . | TRBV7-2
CASSQGANEQFF | TGTGCCAGCAGCCAAGGTGCTAATGAGCAGTTCTTC | TRBJ2-1 | few | . | TRBV4-2
CASRDSGALTDTQYF | TGTGCCAGCAGGGATAGCGGGGCACTCACAGATACGCAGTATTTT | TRBJ2-3 | . | TRBD2 | TRBV6-1
CASSLYLRDNYSYEQYF | TGTGCCAGCAGTCTATATCTCCGGGACAACTACTCCTACGAGCAGTACTTC | TRBJ2-7 | few | . | TRBV6-2/TRBV6-3
CSVEGGTNQPQHF | TGCAGCGTTGAAGGAGGGACCAATCAGCCCCAGCATTTT | TRBJ1-5 | . | . | TRBV29-1
CASSPPTFSSYEQYF | TGCGCCAGCAGCCCTCCAACCTTCTCCTCCTACGAGCAGTACTTC | TRBJ2-7 | . | . | TRBV5-1
CASSPITGTGEGEQYF | TGTGCCAGCAGCCCCATAACCGGGACAGGAGAGGGCGAGCAGTACTTC | TRBJ2-7 | few | TRBD1 | TRBV7-3
CATSTYPRRQGADEQYF | TGTGCCACCAGCACTTACCCCCGGCGGCAGGGGGCCGACGAGCAGTACTTC | TRBJ2-7 | . | TRBD1 | TRBV15